This entry describes one T cell receptor (beta chain). The sample is drawn from a study of cytomegalovirus exposure and HLA in healthy donors. Trimming took off 4 bases at V and 9 bases at J, with 19 bases between the two ends. CDR3 length: 14 amino acids. The germline gives CDR1 SQVTM, CDR2 ANQGSEA. It was with 60 Vbeta and 13 Jbeta primers that the PCR ran. Using immunoSEQ multiplex PCR, the repertoire was profiled, and TCRdb retains in-frame clones only, with some absent. Of some 140,000 clones detected, 73% appear once; the ten largest clones hold over 1%. The rearrangement links TRBV29-1 to TRBJ2-1; maybe TRBD1 (6 bases). The sample taken for sequencing was PBMCs. The sequence was collected from a woman in her thirties or forties in good health and CMV-seronegative. The CDR3 sequence is CSVGPPGQVAEQFF. Here the CDR3 DNA reads TGCAGCGTTGGACCTCCGGGACAAGTAGCTGAGCAGTTCTTC.